What follows is one T cell receptor (beta chain) and its context. Other DNA sequences in this sample translate to the same CDR3. These data are taken from a study of shared clonotypes between healthy human individuals. Using immunoSEQ multiplex PCR, the repertoire was profiled, and TCRdb retains in-frame clones only, with some absent. The repertoire includes around 610,000 clones, roughly 96% of them detected once, and more than 0.085% sits in the top ten. Naive CD8 cells lacked CD45RO, underwent positive selection for CCR7 and left out terminally differentiated effector memory CD45RA+ cells. The germline gives CDR1 MNHEY, CDR2 SMNVEV (reference sequence). The CDR3 is made up of 13 amino acids. V lost 3 bases and J lost 4, with 7 bases in between.

The V and J genes are TRBV27 and TRBJ1-5, with no clear D. This sequence was found in a woman aged 25-40 years in good health. Sequencing was performed on naive CD8+ T cells sorted from blood. The CDR3 sequence: CASSFGRNQPQHF. The CDR3 nucleotides read TGTGCCAGCAGTTTTGGGAGAAATCAGCCCCAGCATTTT.